This T cell receptor (beta chain) was recovered during a study of blood T cell repertoires in COVID-19. Study details: Italy, Spain and the United States were the sources of the convalescent and acute COVID-19 samples. T cells, B-cell-depleted T cells, or PBMCs supplied cDNA or gDNA.

This CDR3 has 15 residues. Germline lookup yields CDR1 SGHRS and CDR2 YFSETQ. V dropped 0 bases and J dropped 6 bases, with 13 bases sitting between them. Study processing details: Reference gene primer amplification gave nucleated cell count estimates. Profiled with immunoSEQ multiplex PCR; TCRdb holds only in-frame clones, not every one. V and J calls and clone size are as listed in that table; D and trimming were resolved from the DNA. The sample has approximately 410,000 clones, approximately 90% seen once. The specimen was peripheral blood. The receptor's source is a woman in her thirties with active or convalescent COVID-19. This chain uses TRBV5-1 with TRBJ2-1; no firm D call. CDR3 DNA sequence: TGCGCCAGCAGCTTGGATGTTAGCCTAAGCAATGAGCAGTTCTTC. Encoded protein: CASSLDVSLSNEQFF. Supplemented by reference TRBV5-1 and TRBJ2-1, the full variable domain reads KAGVTQTPRYLIKTRGQQVTLSCSPISGHRSVSWYQQTPGQGLQFLFEYFSETQRNKGNFPGRFSGRQFSNSRSEMNVSTLELGDSALYLCASSLDVSLSNEQFFGPGTRLTVL.